Each of the 30 T cell receptor beta chains below was sequenced from the same sample in a study of technical replicates of blood from several donors. TCRdb's table, derived via immunoSEQ multiplex PCR, lists solely in-frame clones and lacks some. The data hold 85,000 to 95,000 clones, with around 96% observed a single time. Sequences were obtained from T cells isolated from PBMCs. The receptors come from a human donor in good health.

This clone is medium-sized in the sample. The CDR3 nucleotides read TGTGCCAGCAGTCCCCTACAGGGTTATGCCGGGGAGCTGTTTTTT. This translates into CASSPLQGYAGELFF. This chain links TRBV6-1 with TRBJ2-2; TRBD1 might be the D (6 bases). V lost 5 bases, J lost 6 bases, and 16 bases lay in between. The V gene's germline CDR1 is MNHNS and CDR2 SASEGT. The CDR3 extends over 15 amino acids.

The chain recombines TRBV6-1 with TRBJ1-1, with D hard to call. Germline assignment: CDR1 MNHNS and CDR2 SASEGT. The CDR3 totals 13 residues. V was trimmed by 0 bases and J by 3 bases, leaving 5 bases between them. CDR3 bases: TGTGCCAGCAGTGAAGCGCTATACACTGAAGCTTTCTTT. This encodes CASSEALYTEAFF.

The chain is built from TRBV19 and TRBJ1-2; the match to TRBD1 covers 7 bases. Germline lookup yields CDR1 LNHDA and CDR2 SQIVND (reference sequence). Unmatched junction bases numbered 9, after V lost 5 bases and J lost 3 bases. The CDR3 runs 15 residues. This CDR3 reads CASSPTGVFDYGYTF. The CDR3 region has the DNA TGTGCCAGTAGTCCAACAGGGGTGTTCGACTATGGCTACACCTTC.

V gene TRBV27 combines with J gene TRBJ2-7, with 11 bases identical to TRBD1. Germline values: CDR1 MNHEY, CDR2 SMNVEV (reference sequence). Trimming at V came to 5 bases and at J to 3 bases, leaving 3 bases not matched to a gene. This CDR3 is 14 amino acids long. CDR3 nucleotides: TGTGCCAGCAGTGGGGGGACAGGGGGCTACGAGCAGTACTTC. Translated, it gives CASSGGTGGYEQYF.

The chain joins TRBV18 to TRBJ2-6; tentative D call: TRBD1 (6 bases). The V end was cut by 5 bases, the J end by 4 bases, with 15 bases between. CDR1 is KGHSH and CDR2 is LQKENI in the germline V gene. This CDR3 has 16 amino acids. The CDR3 bases are TGTGCCAGCTCATTGACAGGAGTATACGGGGCCAACGTCCTGACTTTC. This sequence encodes CASSLTGVYGANVLTF.

V usage is TRBV7-9 and J usage is TRBJ2-7; 7 positions agree with TRBD1. Germline values: CDR1 SEHNR, CDR2 FQNEAQ (reference sequence). The length of the CDR3 is 16 residues. After removal of 6 bases from V and 2 bases from J, the junction contained 13 bases not matched to a gene. CDR3 bases: TGTGCCAGCAGTTCGTTACAGGGGCCCACTACCTACGAGCAGTACTTC. It translates to CASSSLQGPTTYEQYF.

The chain uses TRBV7-6 and TRBJ2-7; TRBD1 matches 8 bases. This CDR3 region has 13 residues. Germline V gene data show CDR1 as SGHVS and CDR2 as FNYEAQ. V was clipped by 5 bases and J by 7 bases; unmatched bases: 7. The CDR3 is CASSLQGAREQYF. The CDR3 nucleotides read TGTGCCAGCAGCCTCCAGGGGGCAAGGGAGCAGTACTTC.

The chain combines TRBV30 with TRBJ1-5; D may be TRBD1 (6 bases). This CDR3 region has 14 residues. CDR1 is GTSNPN and CDR2 is SVGIG in the germline V gene (reference sequence). The ends were cut back, 2 bases at V and 3 bases at J, with 11 bases in the middle. Here the CDR3 DNA reads TGTGCCTGGAGTCCGACAGGTTTCAATCAGCCCCAGCATTTT. As protein: CAWSPTGFNQPQHF.

This clone appeared once. One end of the junction fails to match germline, which may point to a read error. V is TRBV7-7 and J is TRBJ2-1; 9 bases align to TRBD1. From germline, CDR1 is SSHAT and CDR2 FNYEAQ (reference sequence). The CDR3 extends over 17 amino acids. The chain's CDR3 is CASSLGAVGTGSYEQFF. The DNA of the CDR3 is TGTGCTAGCAGCTTGGGGGCGGTCGGGACAGGGAGTTATGAGCAGTTCTTC.

The chain has TRBV27 and TRBJ2-1, with TRBD2 identical over 7 bases. Germline lookup yields CDR1 MNHEY and CDR2 SMNVEV (reference sequence). Germline trimming cut 2 bases from V and 0 bases from J; bases unmatched to any gene: 4. The CDR3 is 16 residues long. DNA for the CDR3: TGTGCCAGCAGTTTACTCGGCGGGAGCTCCTACAATGAGCAGTTCTTC. It yields the protein CASSLLGGSSYNEQFF.

This clone was counted a single time. The V call is TRBV13, the J call TRBJ2-3; D gene uncertain. Germline-derived CDR1 and CDR2 are PRHDT and FYEKMQ (reference sequence). The CDR3 spans 14 residues. Trimming removed 7 bases at V and 10 bases at J, with 21 bases between. The CDR3 reads CASTSLTHLKAQYF. CDR3 nucleotides: TGTGCCAGCACCTCTTTGACACATCTTAAGGCGCAGTATTTT.

DNA for the CDR3: TGTGCCAGCAGCACCGACGGGAAATTAGCCTACACCTTC. This translates into CASSTDGKLAYTF. The chain couples TRBV5-6 to TRBJ1-2; D is ambiguous. The V gene's germline CDR1 is SGHDT and CDR2 YYEEEE. The V end was cut by 4 bases, the J end by 10 bases, with 17 bases between. This CDR3 spans 13 amino acids.

The chain joins TRBV5-1 to TRBJ2-7, with a possible D match to TRBD2 (6 bases). CDR3 length: 13 amino acids. V lost 3 bases to trimming and J lost 4 bases, with 11 bases between them. The germline V gene has CDR1 SGHRS and CDR2 YFSETQ. The CDR3 DNA reads TGCGCCAGCAGCTGGGGGACTGATTACGAGCAGTACTTC. Encoded protein: CASSWGTDYEQYF.

V and J are TRBV5-6 and TRBJ1-3, with 11 bases that match TRBD1. The V segment lost 0 bases and the J segment 3 bases; nucleotides outside the gene matches: 2. CDR3 length: 16 residues. CDR1 and CDR2 (germline): SGHDT, YYEEEE. CDR3 sequence (DNA): TGTGCCAGCAGCTTGGGGACAGGGGGCTTTGGAAACACCATATATTTT. Amino acid sequence: CASSLGTGGFGNTIYF.

The chain employs TRBV4-3 and TRBJ2-7; D possibly corresponds to TRBD2 (6 bases). Germline V gene data show CDR1 as LGHNA and CDR2 as YSLEER. The CDR3 length is 16 residues. With 0 bases removed from V and 3 bases from J, the gap between germline ends came to 15 bases. DNA for the CDR3: TGCGCCAGCAGCCAAGATTTGGAGGGATTAGACTACGAGCAGTACTTC. This gives the protein CASSQDLEGLDYEQYF.

The V and J genes are TRBV5-1 and TRBJ1-3, with unresolved D. The CDR3 contains 15 residues. V was shortened by 0 bases and J by 0 bases, with 7 bases between the two germline ends. CDR1 SGHRS and CDR2 YFSETQ come from the germline V gene. CDR3 DNA: TGCGCCAGCAGCTTGGCGGGTCCCTCTGGAAACACCATATATTTT. Translation: CASSLAGPSGNTIYF.

This clone was recorded only once. The chain is built from TRBV7-3 and TRBJ2-1; D possibly corresponds to TRBD2 (6 bases). This CDR3 is 15 amino acids long. CDR1 SGHTA and CDR2 FQGTGA come from the germline V gene. Between the trimmed V and J ends, which lost 5 bases and 0 bases, there was a span of 11 bases. CDR3 DNA: TGTGCCAGCAGCCCTGGGGGGAGCTCCTACAATGAGCAGTTCTTC. As protein: CASSPGGSSYNEQFF.

This clone is a singleton in its sample. This sequence joins TRBV29-1 and TRBJ2-2, with 8 positions matching TRBD2. Germline CDR1 reads SQVTM; CDR2 reads ANQGSEA. CDR3 length: 14 amino acids. Trimming took 3 bases from V and 0 from J; bases not matched to a gene: 0. CDR3 region: CSVDGGANTGELFF. The CDR3 DNA reads TGCAGCGTTGACGGGGGGGCGAACACCGGGGAGCTGTTTTTT.

The CDR3 region is CASSIMPAGSTDTQYF. As DNA, the CDR3 is TGTGCCAGTAGTATAATGCCAGCGGGGAGCACAGATACGCAGTATTTT. V and J are TRBV19 and TRBJ2-3; 7 bases align to TRBD2. CDR1 is LNHDA, CDR2 SQIVND, per germline (reference sequence). The CDR3 loop spans 16 amino acids. With V trimmed by 2 bases and J by 0 bases, 5 bases remained unmatched. The full variable domain, with the rest looked up from reference TRBV19 and TRBJ2-3, is DGGITQSPKYLFRKEGQNVTLSCEQNLNHDAMYWYRQDPGQGLRLIYYSQIVNDFQKGDIAEGYSVSREKKESFPLTVTSAQKNPTAFYLCASSIMPAGSTDTQYFGPGTRLTVL.

V and J are TRBV30 and TRBJ2-1, with 9 bases fitting TRBD2. CDR1 is GTSNPN and CDR2 is SVGIG in the germline V gene (reference sequence). CDR3 size: 16 residues. V lost 2 bases and J lost 4; bases outside the gene matches: 9. The CDR3 DNA sequence: TGTGCCTGGAGTCCCGGGAGGACTAGCGTTTACAATGAGCAGTTCTTC. It translates to CAWSPGRTSVYNEQFF.

The genes are TRBV18 and TRBJ2-2, with D perhaps TRBD1 (6 bases). CDR3 size: 14 residues. Trimming shortened V by 3 bases and J by 1 base, and 6 bases separated the two germline ends. Germline loops: CDR1 KGHSH, CDR2 LQKENI. CDR3 DNA sequence: TGTGCCAGCTCACCGGGACAGAACACCGGGGAGCTGTTTTTT. This gives the protein CASSPGQNTGELFF.

This rearrangement joins TRBV2 to TRBJ2-7; D not resolved. Trimming left V 6 bases short and J 3 bases short, with 6 bases between. Germline lookup yields CDR1 SNHLY and CDR2 FYNNEI. This CDR3 is built from 11 residues. CDR3 residues: CASRLFYEQYF. CDR3 DNA: TGTGCCAGCAGACTCTTCTACGAGCAGTACTTC.

CDR3 region: CASSLRGGRVTEAFF. The CDR3 DNA follows: TGTGCCAGCAGTTTAAGGGGGGGACGAGTCACTGAAGCTTTCTTT. The chain recombines TRBV28 with TRBJ1-1, with D possibly matching TRBD1 (6 bases). Germline V gene data show CDR1 as MDHEN and CDR2 as SYDVKM. There are 15 residues in the CDR3. V was shortened by 2 bases and J by 4 bases, with 14 bases between the two germline ends.

The rearrangement links TRBV7-9 to TRBJ1-4, with 9 bases identical to TRBD1. CDR1 and CDR2 from the germline V gene are SEHNR and FQNEAQ (reference sequence). Unmatched junction bases numbered 5, after V lost 7 bases and J lost 8 bases. The length of the CDR3 is 13 residues. CDR3 region: CASTDRGKEKLFF. DNA of the CDR3: TGTGCCAGCACCGACAGGGGGAAAGAAAAACTGTTTTTT.

V gene TRBV14 combines with J gene TRBJ1-5; possibly TRBD1 for D (5 bases). V shed 4 bases and J shed 7 bases, with 17 bases lying between them. Germline V gene lookup returns CDR1 SGHDN and CDR2 FVKESK. The CDR3 has 15 residues. The CDR3 is CASSPPGGFGQPQHF. The CDR3 nucleotides are TGTGCCAGCAGCCCCCCTGGGGGGTTTGGCCAGCCCCAGCATTTT.

V gene TRBV4-1 combines with J gene TRBJ2-7; 8 bases map to TRBD2. The J segment lost 4 bases and the V segment lost 1 base, leaving 9 bases of the junction unmatched. Germline assignment: CDR1 MGHRA and CDR2 YSYEKL. The CDR3 extends over 16 amino acids. The CDR3 loop is CASSQGPPGLVYEQYF. CDR3 coding DNA: TGCGCCAGCAGCCAAGGGCCTCCGGGACTAGTTTACGAGCAGTACTTC.

The chain links TRBV11-2 to TRBJ2-1; 11 bases map to TRBD2. The CDR3 loop spans 17 amino acids. CDR1 is SGHAT, CDR2 FQNNGV, per germline. With 4 bases clipped from V and 2 bases from J, the junction kept 7 bases outside the gene matches. The CDR3 DNA reads as TGTGCCAGCAGCTCGCTAGCGGGAGGCTTACCCTACAATGAGCAGTTCTTC. The encoded protein is CASSSLAGGLPYNEQFF.

V usage is TRBV19 and J usage is TRBJ1-2; tentatively, D is TRBD1 (6 bases). This CDR3 is built from 16 residues. Germline lookup yields CDR1 LNHDA and CDR2 SQIVND (reference sequence). The V end lost 2 bases, the J end lost 6 bases, and 19 bases lay between the germline ends. The CDR3 spells CASSIFPGERENGYTF. In DNA, the CDR3 is TGTGCCAGTAGTATATTTCCAGGGGAGCGTGAGAATGGCTACACCTTC.

The rearrangement uses TRBV29-1 and TRBJ2-6; 12 nucleotides line up with TRBD1. Unmatched junction bases numbered 4, after V lost 7 bases and J lost 0 bases. In germline, CDR1 is SQVTM, CDR2 ANQGSEA. The CDR3 runs 16 residues. The chain's CDR3 is CSGDRGLISGANVLTF. In DNA form, the CDR3 reads TGCAGCGGGGACAGGGGGCTAATCTCTGGGGCCAACGTCCTGACTTTC.

This chain connects TRBV2 to TRBJ1-2, with a tentative D call TRBD1 (6 bases). V lost 6 bases and J 3 bases, leaving 14 bases between the germline ends. CDR1 is SNHLY and CDR2 is FYNNEI in the germline V gene. This CDR3 has 14 amino acids. Here the CDR3 reads CASSQNREYYGYTF. The DNA of the CDR3 is TGTGCCAGCAGCCAGAACAGGGAGTACTATGGCTACACCTTC.